The 10 T cell receptor beta chains reported below all come from one sample, sequenced in a study of human T cells and chemical hapten exposure. Noted time point: pre-sensitization, week 0. Treatment indicated: therapeutic diphenylcyclopropenone sensitization with weekly scalp DPC. Via MiXCR, TCRdb re-called the RACE reads, giving one row per CDR3 protein. The data contain 150,000 to 200,000 distinct CDR3 sequences, approximately 31% of them singletons. Sequencing used whole blood, obtained in connection with sensitization to the hapten diphenylcyclopropenone (DPC). These receptors originate from a woman in her twenties or thirties with alopecia areata. Some clones in this sample may be carry-over from other donors' samples.

The sample holds a few counts of this clonotype. The chain recombines TRBV29-1 with TRBJ1-2, with unresolved D. CDR3 length: 11 residues. V gave up 7 bases and J gave up 4 bases, with 10 bases separating them. From germline, CDR1 is SQVTM and CDR2 ANQGSEA. CDR3 nucleotide sequence: TGCAGCGGTCGAGGGAGCTATGGCTACACCTTC. The encoded protein is CSGRGSYGYTF.

V usage is TRBV20-1 and J usage is TRBJ2-1; 9 nucleotides agree with TRBD2. The CDR3 runs to 19 residues. CDR1 and CDR2 from the germline V gene are DFQATT and SNEGSKA (reference sequence). Trimming at V came to 0 bases and at J to 8 bases, leaving 20 bases not matched to a gene. The CDR3 here is CSARDSGLTSSGSWDEQFF. As DNA, the CDR3 is TGCAGTGCTAGAGATTCAGGGCTAACGAGTAGCGGGAGTTGGGATGAGCAGTTCTTC.

The table lists this clonotype with a few counts. The chain links TRBV28 to TRBJ1-5; D unresolved. Deletions cut 7 bases from V and 0 bases from J, with 10 bases between. This CDR3 contains 14 residues. Germline V gene sequence: CDR1 MDHEN, CDR2 SYDVKM. The CDR3 sequence is CASNPGDSNQPQHF. The CDR3, as DNA: TGTGCCAGCAATCCAGGAGATAGCAATCAGCCCCAGCATTTT.

The sample holds a few counts of this clonotype. The chain uses TRBV28 and TRBJ2-3; D perhaps matches TRBD2 (5 bases). The length of the CDR3 is 12 residues. Germline CDR1 MDHEN, CDR2 SYDVKM. Trimming removed 10 bases from V and 3 bases from J, with 11 bases in between. The CDR3 nucleotides read TGTGCCACCGAGGGAGTTACAGATACGCAGTATTTT. Residues: CATEGVTDTQYF.

V usage is TRBV6-5 and J usage is TRBJ2-5; maybe TRBD2 (7 bases). The CDR3 has 19 residues. Trimming pared 0 bases from V and 0 bases from J, leaving 20 bases between. CDR1 and CDR2 (germline): MNHEY, SVGAGI. Here the CDR3 DNA reads TGTGCCAGCAGTTACTCCCGGGGGCTAGCGGACGGGTACCAAGAGACCCAGTACTTC. Its translation: CASSYSRGLADGYQETQYF.

V and J are TRBV24-1 and TRBJ1-1, with 9 bases that match TRBD1. Germline CDR1 is KGHDR and CDR2 is SFDVKD. V was pared by 11 bases and J by 5 bases, with 8 bases of the junction left unmatched. The CDR3 consists of 13 residues. The CDR3 loop reads CAIRQGGATEAFF. The CDR3 DNA sequence: TGTGCCATCAGACAGGGGGGGGCGACTGAAGCTTTCTTT.

V usage is TRBV12-3 or TRBV12-4 and J usage is TRBJ2-1, with D possibly being TRBD2 (6 bases). V shed 6 bases and J shed 2 bases, with 14 bases lying between them. The CDR3 totals 15 residues. The DNA for the CDR3 is TGTGCCAGCAGCCCCCAGGGCGGGACCTACAATGAGCAGTTCTTC. Translating it yields CASSPQGGTYNEQFF.

This clonotype showed up just a few times. The gene calls are TRBV7-8 and TRBJ2-2; tentative D call: TRBD1 (6 bases). Per the germline V gene, CDR1 is SGHVS and CDR2 is FQNEAQ. The CDR3 totals 17 residues. Trimming took 0 bases from V and 7 from J, leaving 18 bases between them. The DNA of the CDR3 is TGTGCCAGCAGCTTAGCGAGGGCAGGGGTTAACGGCGGGGAGCTGTTTTTT. Protein: CASSLARAGVNGGELFF.

This rearrangement joins TRBV3-1 to TRBJ1-2; D unclear. V lost 4 bases to trimming and J lost 5 bases, with 17 bases between them. The germline V gene encodes CDR1 LGHDT and CDR2 YNNKEL (reference sequence). There are 15 residues in the CDR3. The CDR3 protein is CASSPKRKSTYGYTF. CDR3 nucleotide sequence: TGTGCCAGCAGCCCTAAAAGGAAGAGCACATATGGCTACACCTTC.

The chain recombines TRBV24-1 with TRBJ2-3; D unresolved. V dropped 2 bases and J dropped 4 bases, with 9 bases sitting between them. CDR3 length: 14 amino acids. CDR1 KGHDR and CDR2 SFDVKD come from the germline V gene. The CDR3 loop is CATSDSSQADTQYF. CDR3 DNA sequence: TGTGCCACCAGTGATTCCAGCCAGGCAGATACGCAGTATTTT.